This T cell receptor (beta chain) comes out of a study of T cell responses to AZD1222 COVID-19 vaccine listed by TCRdb under 2021. In the study overall: A total of approximately 250 trial participants underwent TCR sequencing, of whom roughly 210 had received two doses of AZD1222 and around 25 had received two doses of the MenACWY control vaccine. Trial participants were enrolled by age into subgroups of 18-55, 56-69 and 70-plus years, and 148, 28 and 57 TCR-sequenced participants, respectively, were included in these subgroups. The study at large found these results: Vaccine-associated CD4 TCRs spanned the whole spike protein, with dominant responses in regions 160-218 and 743-854. Spike-specific TCR breadth and depth rose significantly after two AZD1222 doses compared with day 0 and with MenACWY recipients. Conclusions about previously exposed vaccinees were limited because only six AZD1222 recipients were SARS-CoV-2 seropositive at baseline. No day 14 peak-response samples were available, so repertoires were characterized only after the peak T cell response. Most participants were white British and females outnumbered males, and the authors suggested that clonal diversity may have been underestimated. The 56-69-year group was small, and its depth increase did not reach significance, likely because of low power. Reportedly, close to half of the unique spike-specific TCRs recognized epitopes lying outside the regions that are mutated in the B.1.351 and B.1.1.7 variants.

The CDR3 regions of human TCRbeta chains were analyzed by immunosequencing. Turning to the authors' computational methods: TCRs in the repertoires were matched against a reference library of SARS-CoV-2-specific TCRs that had been generated with the MIRA antigen-specificity platform. Breadth was defined as the fraction of unique TCRs that were SARS-CoV-2-associated, and depth was defined as the fraction of total T cells that were SARS-CoV-2-associated. Using the MIRA data, each spike-specific TCR was mapped to the spike region that the TCR reacts to and placed in a CD4 or CD8 class. Log10-transformed breadth and depth values were compared by one-way ANOVA with Sidak's multiple comparisons tests. In its TCRdb copy, this immuneACCESS table keeps in-frame sequences only and misses some clones. Where compared with another copy, unresolved V genes explain less than half of these, and the others have no known cause. V and J calls and clone size are those listed in that table; D and trimming were worked out from the DNA. The sample table contains under 200,000 clones; only one count was recorded for about nine tenths of them. The ten largest clones add up to 2.5% to 3% of the sample.

As regards this clone: It lacks a known antigen. No base-level quality is on record; no much larger clone is a single base apart.

V has 4 bases trimmed and J has 5 bases trimmed; junction bases matching no gene number 16. The CDR3 goes from the cysteine to the phenylalanine over 18 residues. The entry retains the CDR3 DNA only, 54 bases that are in frame from base 1. According to the germline V gene, CDR1 reads SGHTA and CDR2 reads FQGTGA. Per the publication, the time point label means: baseline before first vaccination. Per the publication, the treatment or condition label means: meningococcal conjugate vaccine given as trial control. Vaccinee samples came from UK trials COV001 and COV002, including a single-blind randomized controlled phase 2/3 trial of AZD1222 (ChAdOx1 nCoV-19) in healthy adults. For TCRbeta chain sequencing, PBMC samples from trial participants were taken at day 0 and at day 28 after the second dose.

Sequencing was performed on peripheral blood, taken on day 0 of MenACWY control vaccination. Recombination connected TRBV7-3 to TRBJ2-1; 8 central bases correspond to TRBD2. The source is an adult in good health. This receptor has the CDR3 CASSSRPRSGTSDNEQFF. The nucleotide sequence reads as follows: TGTGCCAGCAGCTCCCGACCACGCTCCGGGACTAGTGACAATGAGCAGTTCTTC.